The 29 T cell receptor beta chains listed next were all sequenced from one sample in a study of T cell repertoires in cytomegalovirus infection. These receptors lack a known antigen. TCRdb re-derived calls from the reads in MiXCR, one entry per CDR3 protein. Of about 570,000 distinct CDR3 sequences listed, 40% were seen once; the top ten hold around 48%. Material: cultured PBMCs, obtained from culture after CMV antigen stimulation. These receptors came from a human donor in good health (CMV status not recorded). Some clones in this sample may be carry-over from other donors' samples.

This CDR3 is CASSMGLEGYEQYF. The DNA for the CDR3 is TGTGCCAGCAGCATGGGACTTGAAGGCTACGAGCAGTACTTC. The chain links TRBV12-3 or TRBV12-4 to TRBJ2-7; the D gene is possibly TRBD2 (6 bases). This CDR3 has 14 residues. V lost 6 bases to trimming and J lost 3 bases, with 15 bases between them.

The chain couples TRBV7-2 to TRBJ1-2, with a tentative D call TRBD1 (5 bases). CDR1 SGHTA and CDR2 FQGNSA come from the germline V gene. This CDR3 contains 14 residues. The V gene lost 2 bases and the J gene lost 4 bases, with 11 bases spanning the gap. CDR3 coding DNA: TGTGCCAGCAGCTTACTCGGGGGTCCCTATGGCTACACCTTC. It translates to CASSLLGGPYGYTF.

This clonotype was detected many times. V is TRBV7-8 and J is TRBJ1-4; 7 bases align to TRBD1. Trimming cost V 5 bases and J 4 bases; bases outside gene matches: 10. CDR1 is SGHVS and CDR2 is FQNEAQ in the germline V gene. The CDR3 is 16 residues long. CDR3 sequence (DNA): TGTGCCAGCAGCCCCTCCGGGACAGCCCTTAATGAAAAACTGTTTTTT. It specifies CASSPSGTALNEKLFF.

The rearrangement uses TRBV20-1 and TRBJ1-6; possible D gene TRBD1, 6 bases. The CDR3 is 13 amino acids. The V end lost 2 bases, the J end lost 9 bases, and 11 bases lay between the germline ends. The germline gives CDR1 DFQATT, CDR2 SNEGSKA (reference sequence). The chain's CDR3 is CSARQGGSSPLHF. The CDR3, as DNA: TGCAGTGCTAGACAAGGGGGTAGTTCACCCCTCCACTTT.

The table lists this clonotype with a few counts. The V gene is TRBV5-1, the J gene TRBJ2-1; 8 nucleotides match TRBD2. Looked up from germline, CDR1 is SGHRS and CDR2 is YFSETQ. V dropped 0 bases and J dropped 12; count of bases not matched to a gene: 8. The CDR3 is made up of 14 amino acids. CDR3 amino acids: CASSLARREGLQFF. The DNA of the CDR3 is TGCGCCAGCAGCTTGGCTCGACGGGAGGGCCTGCAGTTCTTC.

This clonotype occurred a few times. The chain's CDR3 is CASSFKIQGISTDTQYF. The CDR3 DNA sequence: TGTGCCAGCAGTTTCAAAATTCAGGGGATCAGCACAGATACGCAGTATTTT. This sequence joins TRBV12-3 or TRBV12-4 and TRBJ2-3; tentative D call: TRBD1 (6 bases). V shed 3 bases and J shed 0 bases, with 16 bases lying between them. This CDR3 region has 17 residues.

This clonotype turned up a few times. The chain joins TRBV28 to TRBJ2-1; weak D call: TRBD2 (5 bases). Trimming removed 2 bases from V and 9 bases from J, with 14 bases in between. This CDR3 contains 14 residues. Germline-derived CDR1 and CDR2 are MDHEN and SYDVKM. DNA for the CDR3: TGTGCCAGCAGTTTAACCGGTGTAGGGAGTGAGCAGTTCTTC. This encodes CASSLTGVGSEQFF.

The J gene is TRBJ2-2, the V gene TRBV6-5; TRBD1 is a possible D gene (5 bases). The V and J ends lost 2 bases and 4 bases respectively, with 8 bases between them. Germline V lookup: CDR1 MNHEY, CDR2 SVGAGI. There are 14 residues in the CDR3. CDR3 DNA sequence: TGTGCCAGCAGTTACAGGGGTATCACCGGGGAGCTGTTTTTT. As protein: CASSYRGITGELFF.

This clonotype turned up a few times. The chain has TRBV6-5 and TRBJ1-2, with 7 positions matching TRBD1. This CDR3 has 15 residues. From germline, CDR1 is MNHEY and CDR2 SVGAGI. V was pared by 2 bases and J by 4 bases, with 7 bases of the junction left unmatched. CDR3: CASSYTTGNLYGYTF. In DNA, the CDR3 is TGTGCCAGCAGTTACACGACAGGGAATCTCTATGGCTACACCTTC.

The J gene is TRBJ1-4, the V gene TRBV12-3 or TRBV12-4; maybe TRBD1 (5 bases). The V gene lost 4 bases and the J gene lost 10 bases, with 16 bases spanning the gap. The CDR3 is 14 residues long. CDR3 residues: CASSSPGAGGKLFF. In DNA form, the CDR3 reads TGTGCCAGCAGTTCTCCCGGGGCTGGCGGAAAACTGTTTTTT.

The chain links TRBV20-1 to TRBJ2-1, with 9 bases matching TRBD1. CDR3 length: 19 amino acids. The germline V gene encodes CDR1 DFQATT and CDR2 SNEGSKA (reference sequence). Trimming removed 0 bases from V and 0 bases from J; junction bases left unmatched: 12. The CDR3 reads CSARDGQGRSYSSYNEQFF. The CDR3 nucleotides read TGCAGTGCTAGAGACGGACAGGGGCGAAGTTATAGCTCCTACAATGAGCAGTTCTTC.

The chain uses TRBV12-3 or TRBV12-4 and TRBJ2-5; 14 positions match TRBD2. CDR3 length equals 17 residues. With V trimmed by 3 bases and J by 4 bases, 7 bases remained unmatched. This chain's CDR3 is CASSFPQTSGRGETQYF. The CDR3 coding sequence is TGTGCCAGCAGTTTTCCCCAGACTAGCGGGAGGGGAGAGACCCAGTACTTC.

V gene TRBV11-2 combines with J gene TRBJ2-2; possibly TRBD2 for D (6 bases). The CDR3 runs 17 residues. Trimming cost V 2 bases and J 6 bases, with 19 bases left between them. In germline, CDR1 is SGHAT, CDR2 FQNNGV. The CDR3 sequence: CASSLWGLSTGPGELFF. CDR3 bases: TGTGCCAGCAGCTTATGGGGACTCTCAACGGGCCCCGGGGAGCTGTTTTTT.

This clonotype appeared a few times. The chain carries TRBV20-1 and TRBJ2-1, with 10 bases fitting TRBD2. The CDR3 has 15 amino acids. After removal of 3 bases from V and 9 bases from J, the junction contained 11 bases not matched to a gene. Per the germline V gene, CDR1 is DFQATT and CDR2 is SNEGSKA (reference sequence). Here the CDR3 reads CSASPSGRGVGEQFF. For the CDR3, the DNA is TGCAGTGCTAGCCCGAGCGGGAGGGGAGTGGGTGAGCAGTTCTTC.

This chain links TRBV6-1 with TRBJ1-2; the match to TRBD1 covers 9 bases. CDR1 and CDR2 from the germline V gene are MNHNS and SASEGT. CDR3 length equals 15 residues. The V segment lost 7 bases and the J segment 4 bases; nucleotides outside the gene matches: 10. CDR3 residues: CASTRSGQGFYGYTF. The CDR3 coding sequence is TGTGCCAGCACTCGAAGCGGACAGGGGTTCTATGGCTACACCTTC.

This clonotype was counted ten times or more. This chain uses TRBV7-9 with TRBJ2-3; D is uncertain. The V and J ends lost 4 bases and 6 bases respectively, with 23 bases between them. Germline CDR1 reads SEHNR; CDR2 reads FQNEAQ (reference sequence). The CDR3 loop spans 17 amino acids. The CDR3 DNA is TGTGCCAGCAGCTACCCCACACGGGCTCAACTCAGGGATACGCAGTATTTT. This translates into CASSYPTRAQLRDTQYF.

This clonotype was detected a few times. The chain uses TRBV27 and TRBJ2-2; 8 bases are shared with TRBD2. This CDR3 is built from 16 residues. Germline lookup yields CDR1 MNHEY and CDR2 SMNVEV (reference sequence). Losses at the gene ends were 7 bases for V and 7 bases for J; bases not matched to a gene: 14. CDR3 region: CASTLTEERECGELFF. CDR3 nucleotide sequence: TGTGCCAGCACCCTAACCGAAGAGCGGGAGTGCGGGGAGCTGTTTTTT.

The chain recombines TRBV12-3 or TRBV12-4 with TRBJ2-1, with 8 bases matching TRBD1. The CDR3 has 14 amino acids. The V and J ends lost 2 bases and 9 bases, in that order; junction bases with no gene match: 6. The CDR3 sequence is CASSLQGARGEQFF. The CDR3 DNA is TGTGCCAGCAGTTTACAGGGGGCACGGGGTGAGCAGTTCTTC.

The gene calls are TRBV28 and TRBJ1-2; 7 nucleotides agree with TRBD1. CDR1 and CDR2 (germline): MDHEN, SYDVKM. V shed 8 bases, J shed 8 bases, and the junction held 8 bases outside the gene matches. The CDR3 covers 12 residues. The CDR3 here is CASWDSLFGYTF. The CDR3 region has the DNA TGTGCCAGCTGGGACAGCCTCTTCGGCTACACCTTC.

This chain uses TRBV5-6 with TRBJ2-7; 9 bases are shared with TRBD2. This CDR3 has 14 amino acids. CDR1 and CDR2 from the germline V gene are SGHDT and YYEEEE. Germline trimming cut 2 bases from V and 7 bases from J; bases unmatched to any gene: 7. Written as DNA, the CDR3 is TGTGCCAGCAGCTTACGCGGGGGGGCTAGGGAGCAGTACTTC. Translation gives CASSLRGGAREQYF. Full variable domain (missing parts from reference TRBV5-6 and TRBJ2-7): DAGVTQSPTHLIKTRGQQVTLRCSPKSGHDTVSWYQQALGQGPQFIFQYYEEEERQRGNFPDRFSGHQFPNYSSELNVNALLLGDSALYLCASSLRGGAREQYFGPGTRLTVT.

The V gene is TRBV12-3 or TRBV12-4, the J gene TRBJ1-6; D perhaps matches TRBD1 (5 bases). The V and J ends lost 6 bases and 8 bases respectively, with 11 bases between them. CDR3 length: 13 residues. CDR3 loop: CASSPWGHSPLHF. As DNA, the CDR3 is TGTGCCAGCAGCCCGTGGGGCCATTCACCCCTCCACTTT.

This clonotype turned up a few times. The V and J genes are TRBV7-9 and TRBJ2-7; no reliable D call. V lost 5 bases, J lost 8 bases, and 10 bases lay in between. The CDR3 contains 11 residues. CDR1 is SEHNR, CDR2 FQNEAQ, per germline (reference sequence). The CDR3 coding sequence is TGTGCCAGCAGCCGCGCCGGTCAGCAGTACTTC. Translating it yields CASSRAGQQYF.

The gene calls are TRBV20-1 and TRBJ1-5, with D perhaps TRBD1 (6 bases). The V end was cut by 5 bases, the J end by 0 bases, with 11 bases between. The CDR3 is made up of 14 amino acids. Germline loops: CDR1 DFQATT, CDR2 SNEGSKA (reference sequence). The chain's CDR3 is CSAAGDYSNQPQHF. DNA of the CDR3: TGCAGTGCTGCAGGGGACTATAGCAATCAGCCCCAGCATTTT.

This chain connects TRBV2 to TRBJ1-5, with TRBD1 matching 7 bases. The CDR3 length is 14 residues. V lost 6 bases, J lost 9 bases, and 11 bases stayed unmatched. Germline values: CDR1 SNHLY, CDR2 FYNNEI. The CDR3 sequence is CASSGDRAGSPQHF. CDR3 nucleotide sequence: TGTGCCAGCAGCGGAGACAGGGCCGGTTCGCCCCAGCATTTT.

The CDR3 nucleotides read TGTGCCAGCAGCCTTCGACAGGGTACTGAAAAACTGTTTTTT. This translates into CASSLRQGTEKLFF. The V gene is TRBV7-9, the J gene TRBJ1-4; 7 bases map to TRBD1. V lost 5 bases to trimming and J lost 7 bases; unmatched junction nucleotides: 7. This CDR3 has 14 amino acids. Germline V lookup: CDR1 SEHNR, CDR2 FQNEAQ (reference sequence).

This clonotype was counted only a few times. The chain carries TRBV7-2 and TRBJ2-3; D is unclear. The V gene lost 4 bases and the J gene lost 4 bases, with 6 bases spanning the gap. Germline CDR1 is SGHTA and CDR2 is FQGNSA. The CDR3 loop spans 12 amino acids. CDR3 in amino acids: CASSWQPDTQYF. The CDR3 bases are TGTGCCAGCAGCTGGCAGCCAGATACGCAGTATTTT.

The chain is built from TRBV2 and TRBJ1-5; 7 bases line up with TRBD1. V dropped 7 bases and J dropped 5; count of bases not matched to a gene: 5. Germline V gene sequence: CDR1 SNHLY, CDR2 FYNNEI. The CDR3 extends over 13 amino acids. This chain's CDR3 is CASKGQGDQPQHF. CDR3 in DNA: TGTGCCAGCAAGGGGCAGGGGGATCAGCCCCAGCATTTT.

This clonotype was seen a few times. This chain links TRBV3-1 with TRBJ2-6; 14 bases agree with TRBD2. Germline V gives CDR1 LGHDT, CDR2 YNNKEL (reference sequence). The junction had 3 bases not matched to a gene; V was cut back by 4 bases and J by 1 base. The CDR3 extends over 18 amino acids. This CDR3 reads CASSPTSGGASGANVLTF. The CDR3 nucleotides are TGTGCCAGCAGCCCGACTAGCGGGGGGGCGTCTGGGGCCAACGTCCTGACTTTC.

The chain carries TRBV6-6 and TRBJ2-3; maybe TRBD2 (6 bases). There are 19 residues in the CDR3. Germline V gene data show CDR1 as MNHNY and CDR2 as SVGAGI (reference sequence). Trimming shortened V by 5 bases and J by 7 bases, and 31 bases separated the two germline ends. In DNA, the CDR3 is TGTGCCAGCAGTCGCGCGGGACTGGCGACCGGGGACCTAAAGAATACGCAGTATTTT. Translated, it gives CASSRAGLATGDLKNTQYF.